This is a list of T cell receptor beta chains from one sample in a study of regulatory T cells in long-lasting Graves disease. MiXCR, applied by TCRdb to the multiplex PCR reads, yields one record per CDR3 protein. This table has approximately 400,000 distinct CDR3 sequences, about 15% appearing once. Another study also made use of these data, one on T cells in Graves' hyperthyroidism and ophthalmopathy.

The specimen was peripheral blood mononuclear cells (PBMCs), collected at new diagnosis, from a patient treated with antithyroid drugs. The source is a woman aged 25 to 39 with Graves disease. Both conserved end residues are part of each CDR3. The D gene is left open where the match is weak. Clone size is given for some rows only: seen once, a few or many times, or a class if the clone is expanded.

CDR3 DNA | CDR3 protein | clone size | J gene | D gene | V gene
TGTGCCACCAGTGATTTGCCCTTAGCGGGAGCTAGCTCCTACAATGAGCAGTTCTTC | CATSDLPLAGASSYNEQFF | . | TRBJ2-1 | TRBD2 | TRBV24-1
TGTGCCAGCAGTTGGCAGCAGGGGGCGACGGACATTCAGTACTTC | CASSWQQGATDIQYF | few | TRBJ2-4 | TRBD1 | TRBV6-2/TRBV6-3
TGTGCCAGCAGTGACGTAAAGGGGCAGTACTTC | CASSDVKGQYF | few | TRBJ2-7 | . | TRBV6-4
TGTGCCAGCTCACCAACGTCTCCAGGGTTGCCTGGGGCCAACGTCCTGACTTTC | CASSPTSPGLPGANVLTF | . | TRBJ2-6 | . | TRBV18
TGCAGTTCACGGGGGGGCACTGAAGCTTTCTTT | CSSRGGTEAFF | . | TRBJ1-1 | . | TRBV20-1
TGTGCCACCAGTGATTTAGCACAGGGGGACACCGGGGAGCTGTTTTTT | CATSDLAQGDTGELFF | many | TRBJ2-2 | TRBD1 | TRBV24-1
TGTGCCAGCAGTGTAGCGGACTCCTACGAGCAGTACTTC | CASSVADSYEQYF | many | TRBJ2-7 | . | TRBV12-3/TRBV12-4
TGTGCCATCATGGCTACCGATACGCAGTATTTT | CAIMATDTQYF | few | TRBJ2-3 | . | TRBV10-3
TGTGCCAGCTCACCACCGTGGCGGACAGGGGTCTACGAGCAGTACTTC | CASSPPWRTGVYEQYF | many | TRBJ2-7 | TRBD1 | TRBV18
TGTGCCAGCTCCCTGGTGCGGTTGGAGACCCAGTACTTC | CASSLVRLETQYF | . | TRBJ2-5 | . | TRBV18
TGTGCCAGCACGGGTGGACACCTACAAGAGACCCAGTACTTC | CASTGGHLQETQYF | many | TRBJ2-5 | . | TRBV28
TGTGCCACCAGCAGAGGTGCAGGGGGTGGTGGCACTGAAGCTTTCTTT | CATSRGAGGGGTEAFF | . | TRBJ1-1 | TRBD1 | TRBV15
TGTGCCAGCAGGGATCCTAGCGGGAGAGAGAAAGAGACCCAGTACTTC | CASRDPSGREKETQYF | many | TRBJ2-5 | TRBD2 | TRBV27
TGTGCCTGGAGCGATCTAGCGGACCTTTACAATGAGCAGTTCTTC | CAWSDLADLYNEQFF | . | TRBJ2-1 | TRBD2 | TRBV30
TGTGCCAGTAGCACTTCGGACTTATCCTACGAGCAGTACTTC | CASSTSDLSYEQYF | few | TRBJ2-7 | . | TRBV19
TGTGCCAGCAGCTTAAGTGGGTGGACGGACCAAGAGACCCAGTACTTC | CASSLSGWTDQETQYF | many | TRBJ2-5 | . | TRBV7-9
TGTGCCAGCAGCCCTTTCGGGACACTCTCCTACGAGCAGTACTTC | CASSPFGTLSYEQYF | . | TRBJ2-7 | . | TRBV28
TGTGCCAGGGCAGATACGCAGTATTTT | CARADTQYF | many | TRBJ2-3 | . | TRBV27
TGTGCCTGCCTCGGGAGCTCCTACAATGAGCAGTTCTTC | CACLGSSYNEQFF | many | TRBJ2-1 | . | TRBV30
TGTGCCAGTAGTATGGAAAGCAATCAGCCCCAGCATTTT | CASSMESNQPQHF | . | TRBJ1-5 | . | TRBV19
TGTGCCAGCAGCTTCCCGCCTAGCACAGATACGCAGTATTTT | CASSFPPSTDTQYF | few | TRBJ2-3 | . | TRBV5-6
TGTGCCAGCAGTTTACAAGGGACCACCGGGGAGCTGTTTTTT | CASSLQGTTGELFF | few | TRBJ2-2 | . | TRBV27
TGCGCCAGCAGCTTTGAGGACAGGGCGGGCTATGGCTACACCTTC | CASSFEDRAGYGYTF | few | TRBJ1-2 | TRBD1 | TRBV5-1
TGTGCCAGCAGCGCGGACAAGGCGGGATTCACAGATACGCAGTATTTT | CASSADKAGFTDTQYF | few | TRBJ2-3 | . | TRBV7-9
TGCGCCAGCAGCTTGGAGGGGGGCTTAACTGAAGCTTTCTTT | CASSLEGGLTEAFF | few | TRBJ1-1 | . | TRBV5-1
TGTGCCAGCAGCTCGGGACTAGCGGGAGACACCGGGGAGCTGTTTTTT | CASSSGLAGDTGELFF | . | TRBJ2-2 | TRBD2 | TRBV7-3